One and the same sample provided the 3 T cell receptor beta chains below, sequenced in a study of blood T cell repertoires in COVID-19. TCRdb's table, derived via immunoSEQ multiplex PCR, lists solely in-frame clones and lacks some. The table has roughly 190,000 clones, 75% to 85% seen once; the top ten hold approximately 9.9%. Sequences were obtained from peripheral blood. These receptors were collected from a middle-aged woman with COVID-19, enrolled during active disease.

This clone has more than one count but fewer than ten. The J gene is TRBJ1-5, the V gene TRBV12-5; D perhaps matches TRBD1 (6 bases). In germline, CDR1 is LGHNT, CDR2 FRNRAP. The CDR3 runs 18 residues. Trimming removed 1 base at V and 4 bases at J, with 20 bases between. CDR3 protein: CASGLALGHRDKNQPQHF. In DNA form, the CDR3 reads TGTGCTAGTGGTTTGGCCCTTGGGCACCGGGACAAAAATCAGCCCCAGCATTTT.

This chain links TRBV30 with TRBJ2-3, with 7 bases aligning to TRBD2. This CDR3 has 15 residues. V trimming: 0 bases; J trimming: 5 bases; junction bases outside the gene matches: 8. The germline CDR1 and CDR2 sequences are GTSNPN and SVGIG (reference sequence). CDR3 sequence (DNA): TGTGCCTGGAGTGTAGTCCCGGGACTACAAGATACGCAGTATTTT. Its translation: CAWSVVPGLQDTQYF.

The chain couples TRBV7-8 to TRBJ2-1; D is possibly TRBD2 (5 bases). Trimming shortened V by 5 bases and J by 7 bases, and 21 bases separated the two germline ends. The CDR3 has 16 residues. Germline-derived CDR1 and CDR2 are SGHVS and FQNEAQ. CDR3: CASSQPGEPIPNEQFF. The CDR3 nucleotides read TGTGCCAGCAGCCAGCCCGGGGAGCCCATCCCGAATGAGCAGTTCTTC.